These T cell receptor beta chains were read from a single sample in a study of blood T cell repertoires in COVID-19. TCRdb's table, derived via immunoSEQ multiplex PCR, lists solely in-frame clones and lacks some. The table lists about 440,000 clones, roughly 89% of them singletons. Sequencing input: peripheral blood. The receptors originated from a woman in her twenties or thirties with acute or convalescent COVID-19. The CDR3 runs from the conserved cysteine through the conserved F or W. A D gene is named only where the DNA matches it firmly. Where a row states a size, it is once, few, many or the class of an expanded clone; other rows omit it.

CDR3: CAFKLNYEQYF
DNA: TGTGCCTTCAAACTTAACTACGAGCAGTACTTC
size: .
J: TRBJ2-7
D: .
V: TRBV30

CDR3: CATSAQGGTEAFF
DNA: TGTGCCACCAGTGCCCAGGGCGGCACAGAAGCTTTCTTT
size: .
J: TRBJ1-1
D: .
V: TRBV24-1

CDR3: CASSTGQGALTDTQYF
DNA: TGCGCCAGCAGCACGGGACAGGGGGCCCTCACAGATACGCAGTATTTT
size: .
J: TRBJ2-3
D: TRBD1
V: TRBV4-1

CDR3: CASSVGQGGRTEAFF
DNA: TGTGCCAGCAGCGTAGGACAGGGTGGCCGCACTGAAGCTTTCTTT
size: .
J: TRBJ1-1
D: TRBD1
V: TRBV9

CDR3: CSVEGDLSYNEQFF
DNA: TGCAGCGTTGAAGGAGATCTCTCCTACAATGAGCAGTTCTTC
size: .
J: TRBJ2-1
D: .
V: TRBV29-1

CDR3: CASSRTNRGQYGYTF
DNA: TGTGCCAGCAGTCGTACAAACAGGGGGCAATATGGCTACACCTTC
size: .
J: TRBJ1-2
D: TRBD1
V: TRBV6-5

CDR3: CASSNSWTSLNEQYF
DNA: TGTGCCAGCAGCAATTCTTGGACTAGCCTCAACGAGCAGTACTTC
size: .
J: TRBJ2-7
D: TRBD2
V: TRBV11-2

CDR3: CASSLGERQGISGNTIYF
DNA: TGCGCCAGCAGCTTGGGGGAACGACAGGGGATCTCTGGAAACACCATATATTTT
size: .
J: TRBJ1-3
D: TRBD1
V: TRBV5-1

CDR3: CASSAGDGPHEKLFF
DNA: TGTGCCAGCAGCGCGGGTGATGGGCCCCATGAAAAACTGTTTTTT
size: .
J: TRBJ1-4
D: .
V: TRBV7-9

CDR3: CASRFVRRGRDEQFF
DNA: TGTGCCAGCAGGTTTGTGCGGAGAGGGCGGGATGAGCAGTTCTTC
size: .
J: TRBJ2-1
D: .
V: TRBV5-4

CDR3: CAISVKQGYEAFF
DNA: TGTGCCATCAGTGTGAAACAGGGCTATGAAGCTTTCTTT
size: .
J: TRBJ1-1
D: .
V: TRBV10-3

CDR3: CASSDSYQPQHF
DNA: TGCGCCAGCAGTGATTCTTATCAGCCCCAGCATTTT
size: .
J: TRBJ1-5
D: .
V: TRBV10-1

CDR3: CATSDLPGGAYEQYF
DNA: TGTGCCACCAGTGATTTGCCCGGGGGGGCCTACGAGCAGTACTTC
size: .
J: TRBJ2-7
D: TRBD2
V: TRBV24-1

CDR3: CASSFGQGGQPQHF
DNA: TGTGCCAGCAGCTTTGGGCAGGGCGGACAGCCCCAGCATTTT
size: .
J: TRBJ1-5
D: .
V: TRBV13

CDR3: CASSPLFPRGETQYF
DNA: TGCGCCAGCAGCCCACTCTTCCCTCGGGGGGAGACCCAGTACTTC
size: .
J: TRBJ2-5
D: .
V: TRBV4-1

CDR3: CAISESEGKQYF
DNA: TGTGCCATCAGTGAGTCGGAGGGCAAGCAGTACTTC
size: many
J: TRBJ2-7
D: .
V: TRBV10-3

CDR3: CASSRNRGPNTEAFF
DNA: TGTGCCAGCAGCCGCAACAGGGGCCCGAACACTGAAGCTTTCTTT
size: .
J: TRBJ1-1
D: TRBD1
V: TRBV2

CDR3: CASSVLQGGSGNTIYF
DNA: TGTGCCAGCAGCGTGTTACAGGGTGGATCTGGAAACACCATATATTTT
size: few
J: TRBJ1-3
D: .
V: TRBV9

CDR3: CSASVAGGKQETQYF
DNA: TGCAGTGCTAGTGTAGCGGGGGGGAAGCAAGAGACCCAGTACTTC
size: .
J: TRBJ2-5
D: TRBD2
V: TRBV20-1

CDR3: CASSDAAGGLDTQYF
DNA: TGTGCCAGCAGTGACGCGGCGGGGGGGCTCGATACGCAGTATTTT
size: .
J: TRBJ2-3
D: TRBD2
V: TRBV6-4

CDR3: CASSLARYEQYF
DNA: TGTGCCAGCAGCTTAGCTCGCTACGAGCAGTACTTC
size: .
J: TRBJ2-7
D: .
V: TRBV11-2

CDR3: CASSDGQPGGAKNIQYF
DNA: TGCGCCAGCAGTGACGGACAACCCGGAGGGGCCAAAAACATTCAGTACTTC
size: .
J: TRBJ2-4
D: .
V: TRBV10-1

CDR3: CASSATGSTQPQHF
DNA: TGTGCCAGCAGCGCCACGGGGTCCACGCAGCCCCAGCATTTT
size: .
J: TRBJ1-5
D: .
V: TRBV27

CDR3: CSVGLQGHEKLFF
DNA: TGCAGCGTTGGTTTGCAGGGTCATGAAAAACTGTTTTTT
size: .
J: TRBJ1-4
D: .
V: TRBV29-1

CDR3: CASSKGPGIEEQFF
DNA: TGTGCCAGCAGCAAAGGCCCAGGGATCGAAGAGCAGTTCTTC
size: .
J: TRBJ2-1
D: .
V: TRBV21-1

CDR3: CASSAAVNQPQHF
DNA: TGCGCCAGCAGTGCCGCGGTGAATCAGCCCCAGCATTTT
size: .
J: TRBJ1-5
D: .
V: TRBV10-1

CDR3: CASRDRDSPLHF
DNA: TGTGCCAGCAGGGACAGGGATTCACCCCTCCACTTT
size: many
J: TRBJ1-6
D: TRBD1
V: TRBV6-5

CDR3: CASSEGVFRSAFF
DNA: TGTGCCAGCAGCGAGGGGGTTTTTCGATCAGCTTTCTTT
size: .
J: TRBJ1-1
D: .
V: TRBV6-5

CDR3: CASRLALPTDTQYF
DNA: TGTGCCAGTCGACTAGCCTTACCCACAGATACGCAGTATTTT
size: .
J: TRBJ2-3
D: TRBD2
V: TRBV19

CDR3: CASSLERMNTEAFF
DNA: TGCGCCAGCAGCCTAGAGAGAATGAACACTGAAGCTTTCTTT
size: few
J: TRBJ1-1
D: .
V: TRBV5-1

CDR3: CSGGGDSSSGNTIYF
DNA: TGCAGCGGCGGGGGGGACAGTAGCTCTGGAAACACCATATATTTT
size: .
J: TRBJ1-3
D: TRBD1
V: TRBV29-1

CDR3: CASSVTGGSYEQYF
DNA: TGTGCCAGCAGCGTAACCGGCGGATCCTACGAGCAGTACTTC
size: .
J: TRBJ2-7
D: .
V: TRBV9

CDR3: CASSSGTTSSYNEQFF
DNA: TGTGCCAGCAGTTCCGGGACGACTAGCTCCTACAATGAGCAGTTCTTC
size: .
J: TRBJ2-1
D: .
V: TRBV28

CDR3: CAWREYGLVSHGELFF
DNA: TGTGCCTGGAGAGAATACGGACTAGTTTCGCACGGGGAGCTGTTTTTT
size: .
J: TRBJ2-2
D: TRBD2
V: TRBV30

CDR3: CASSFRPRVSYEQYF
DNA: TGTGCCAGCAGCTTCCGCCCCAGGGTCTCCTACGAGCAGTACTTC
size: .
J: TRBJ2-7
D: .
V: TRBV3-1/TRBV3-2

CDR3: CASSRGISTDTQYF
DNA: TGTGCCAGCAGTCGCGGGATCAGTACAGATACGCAGTATTTT
size: .
J: TRBJ2-3
D: .
V: TRBV25-1